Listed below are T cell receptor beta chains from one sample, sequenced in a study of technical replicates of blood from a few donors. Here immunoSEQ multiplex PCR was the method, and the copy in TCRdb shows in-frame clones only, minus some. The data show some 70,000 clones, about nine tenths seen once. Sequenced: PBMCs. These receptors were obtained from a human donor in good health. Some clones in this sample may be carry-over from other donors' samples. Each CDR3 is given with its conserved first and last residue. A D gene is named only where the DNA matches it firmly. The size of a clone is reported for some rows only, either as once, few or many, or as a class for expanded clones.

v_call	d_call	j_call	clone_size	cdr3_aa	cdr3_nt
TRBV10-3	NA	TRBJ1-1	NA	CAIRRDINTEAFF	TGTGCCATCAGAAGGGACATAAACACTGAAGCTTTCTTT
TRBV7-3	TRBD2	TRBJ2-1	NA	CASSVSGRAADEQFF	TGTGCCAGCAGCGTTAGCGGGAGGGCCGCGGATGAGCAGTTCTTC
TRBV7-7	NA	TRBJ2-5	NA	CASSPWGGRETQYF	TGTGCCAGCAGCCCGTGGGGGGGGCGAGAGACCCAGTACTTC
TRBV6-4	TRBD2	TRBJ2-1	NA	CASSEVGGNNEQFF	TGTGCCAGCAGTGAGGTGGGGGGGAACAATGAGCAGTTCTTC
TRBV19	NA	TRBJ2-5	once	CASKGVAAGETQYF	TGTGCCAGTAAGGGTGTGGCGGCGGGGGAGACCCAGTACTTC
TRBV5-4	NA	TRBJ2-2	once	CASPTNTGELFF	TGTGCCAGCCCAACGAACACCGGGGAGCTGTTTTTT
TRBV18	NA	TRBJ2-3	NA	CASSPDWATQYF	TGTGCCAGCTCACCGGACTGGGCTACGCAGTATTTT
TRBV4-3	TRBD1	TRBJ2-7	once	CASSPGTGAQEQYF	TGCGCCAGCAGCCCCGGGACAGGGGCTCAAGAGCAGTACTTC
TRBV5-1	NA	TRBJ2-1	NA	CASSPVSGTEQFF	TGCGCCAGCAGCCCCGTCAGCGGTACCGAGCAGTTCTTC
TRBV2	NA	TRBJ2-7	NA	CASSEEEEYF	TGTGCCAGCAGTGAAGAAGAGGAGTACTTC
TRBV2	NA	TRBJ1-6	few	CASSARERGSPLHF	TGTGCCAGCAGTGCGCGGGAAAGGGGTTCACCCCTCCACTTT
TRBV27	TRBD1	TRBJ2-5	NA	CASGWDRGFETQYF	TGTGCCAGCGGCTGGGACAGGGGGTTTGAGACCCAGTACTTC
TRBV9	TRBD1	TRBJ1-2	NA	CASSVATGDQGPSNYGYTF	TGTGCCAGCAGCGTAGCTACAGGGGACCAGGGACCCTCTAACTATGGCTACACCTTC
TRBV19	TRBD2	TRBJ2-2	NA	CASRRLAVNTGELFF	TGTGCCAGTAGGCGACTAGCGGTAAACACCGGGGAGCTGTTTTTT
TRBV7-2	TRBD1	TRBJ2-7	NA	CASSPGATGGYEQYF	TGTGCCAGCAGCCCCGGGGCGACAGGGGGCTACGAGCAGTACTTC
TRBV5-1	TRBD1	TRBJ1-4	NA	CASSLEGGRVEKLFF	TGCGCCAGCAGCTTGGAAGGGGGCAGGGTTGAAAAACTGTTTTTT
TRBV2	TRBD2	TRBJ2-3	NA	CASRELADPTDTQYF	TGTGCCAGCCGGGAACTAGCGGACCCCACAGATACGCAGTATTTT
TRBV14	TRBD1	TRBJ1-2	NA	CASSPGQGAGYTF	TGTGCCAGCAGCCCGGGACAGGGGGCCGGCTACACCTTC
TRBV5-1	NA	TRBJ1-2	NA	CASSLEGNYGYTF	TGCGCCAGCAGCTTGGAGGGGAACTATGGCTACACCTTC
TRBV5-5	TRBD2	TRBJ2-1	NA	CASSRGLAPYNEQFF	TGTGCCAGCAGCCGGGGACTAGCGCCTTACAATGAGCAGTTCTTC
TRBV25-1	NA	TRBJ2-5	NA	CASSTFYGGGETQYF	TGTGCCAGCAGTACCTTTTACGGGGGTGGTGAGACCCAGTACTTC
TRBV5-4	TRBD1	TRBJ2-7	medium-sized	CASSLEGAGGHEQYF	TGTGCCAGCAGCTTGGAGGGGGCAGGGGGACACGAGCAGTACTTC
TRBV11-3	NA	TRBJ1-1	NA	CASSLDTANEAFF	TGTGCCAGCAGCTTAGATACAGCTAACGAAGCTTTCTTT